Shown below are 15 T cell receptor beta chains from a single sample sequenced in a study of T cell repertoires in cytomegalovirus infection. MiXCR, run by TCRdb on the reads, gives a single entry per CDR3 protein. The data show approximately 170,000 distinct CDR3 sequences, under 20% seen once. The specimen was CD8+ T cells from PBMCs. Receptor source: a human donor in good health (CMV status not recorded). Some clones in this sample may be carry-over from other donors' samples.

This clonotype has just a few counts. The CDR3 nucleotides read TGTGCCAGCAGTTTACTCGAGTCAGCGCTCTATGGCTACACCTTC. Translation: CASSLLESALYGYTF. This chain uses TRBV6-5 with TRBJ1-2; D is unclear. V was pared by 4 bases and J by 4 bases, with 16 bases between. The CDR3 is made up of 15 amino acids. Germline V gene data show CDR1 as MNHEY and CDR2 as SVGAGI.

This clonotype was seen a handful of times. The rearrangement uses TRBV29-1 and TRBJ2-1; 13 bases are a match to TRBD2. Per germline, CDR1 SQVTM and CDR2 ANQGSEA. The CDR3 spans 17 residues. V lost 6 bases, J lost 0 bases, and 8 bases stayed unmatched. CDR3 sequence (DNA): TGCAGCGTCGCCGGACTAGCGGGGGCTAGCTCCTACAATGAGCAGTTCTTC. It codes for CSVAGLAGASSYNEQFF.

This clonotype was observed a few times. The genes are TRBV19 and TRBJ2-7; 12 nucleotides align to TRBD1. This CDR3 contains 15 residues. Germline V gene sequence: CDR1 LNHDA, CDR2 SQIVND (reference sequence). V shed 7 bases, J shed 6 bases, and the junction held 10 bases outside the gene matches. The CDR3 DNA reads TGTGCCAGTATGCCGACCGGGACAGGGGGCGGCGAGCAGTACTTC. Protein sequence: CASMPTGTGGGEQYF.

This clonotype has just a few counts. J is TRBJ2-1 and V is TRBV29-1; 10 bases line up with TRBD2. This CDR3 spans 13 amino acids. The V segment lost 5 bases and the J segment 7 bases; nucleotides outside the gene matches: 5. Germline CDR1 reads SQVTM; CDR2 reads ANQGSEA. The CDR3 nucleotides are TGCAGCGTTCTAGCGGGAGCGGATAATGAGCAGTTCTTC. As protein: CSVLAGADNEQFF.

This clonotype appeared a few times. One junction end does not reproduce the germline sequence, and a read error may be involved. The rearrangement uses TRBV4-1 and TRBJ2-5; D is undetermined. The CDR3 has 15 residues. Germline-derived CDR1 and CDR2 are MGHRA and YSYEKL. The CDR3 reads CASSQEASPQETQYF. The CDR3 DNA follows: TGTGCCAGCAGCCAAGAGGCCAGTCCCCAGGAGACCCAGTACTTC.

The genes are TRBV28 and TRBJ2-7; TRBD2 agrees at 11 bases. J gave up 3 bases and V 1 base, and 2 bases lay outside the gene matches. Germline V gene sequence: CDR1 MDHEN, CDR2 SYDVKM. The CDR3 covers 15 residues. In DNA, the CDR3 is TGTGCCAGCAGTTTATTAGCGGGAGGGGTCTACGAGCAGTACTTC. This gives the protein CASSLLAGGVYEQYF. The full variable domain, rest sourced from reference TRBV28 and TRBJ2-7, is DVKVTQSSRYLVKRTGEKVFLECVQDMDHENMFWYRQDPGLGLRLIYFSYDVKMKEKGDIPEGYSVSREKKERFSLILESASTNQTSMYLCASSLLAGGVYEQYFGPGTRLTVT.

The chain uses TRBV7-9 and TRBJ1-4; no clear D gene. V lost 1 base and J lost 4, with 4 bases in between. The germline V gene has CDR1 SEHNR and CDR2 FQNEAQ (reference sequence). The CDR3 has 13 residues. CDR3 nucleotides: TGTGCCAGCAGCTTAGTCGTTAATGAAAAACTGTTTTTT. Translated, it gives CASSLVVNEKLFF.

This clonotype was counted between two and nine times. This chain uses TRBV20-1 with TRBJ2-2, with D unclear. Per germline, CDR1 DFQATT and CDR2 SNEGSKA (reference sequence). This CDR3 has 13 amino acids. V was trimmed by 1 base and J by 2 bases, leaving 5 bases between them. The CDR3 DNA follows: TGCAGTGCTAGAGGGCTAAACACCGGGGAGCTGTTTTTT. Its translation: CSARGLNTGELFF.

The chain has TRBV7-2 and TRBJ2-1; TRBD1 agrees at 9 bases. Germline-derived CDR1 and CDR2 are SGHTA and FQGNSA. The J segment lost 4 bases and the V segment lost 3 bases, leaving 10 bases of the junction unmatched. The CDR3 length is 17 residues. The CDR3 bases are TGTGCCAGCAGCTTTAGTCCCCGGGACAGGGAATACAATGAGCAGTTCTTC. Residues: CASSFSPRDREYNEQFF.

This clonotype was observed a handful of times. The rearrangement links TRBV4-3 to TRBJ2-2, with 8 bases lining up with TRBD2. The CDR3 consists of 15 residues. V lost 5 bases and J lost 4; bases outside the gene matches: 6. Germline V gene sequence: CDR1 LGHNA, CDR2 YSLEER. In nucleotides, the CDR3 is TGCGCCAGCAGCTATAGCGGGGAGACCACCGGGGAGCTGTTTTTT. It is translated as CASSYSGETTGELFF.

The chain has TRBV28 and TRBJ2-7, with D possibly TRBD1 on 7 matching bases. Germline V CDR1 and CDR2: MDHEN, SYDVKM. There are 16 residues in the CDR3. Trimming took 4 bases from V and 3 from J, leaving 19 bases between them. The CDR3 spells CASSSNWDSGLYEQYF. The DNA for the CDR3 is TGTGCCAGCAGTTCCAACTGGGACAGCGGGCTCTACGAGCAGTACTTC.

In DNA, the CDR3 is TGTGCCAGCAGCCCCCGACTAGCGGGGGATAGGAATGAGCAGTTCTTC. Translation: CASSPRLAGDRNEQFF. The chain couples TRBV7-3 to TRBJ2-1; 12 nucleotides line up with TRBD2. This CDR3 spans 16 amino acids. V shed 5 bases, J shed 7 bases, and the junction held 9 bases outside the gene matches. Per the germline V gene, CDR1 is SGHTA and CDR2 is FQGTGA. The entire variable domain, with the rest obtained from reference TRBV7-3 and TRBJ2-1, is as follows: GAGVSQTPSNKVTEKGKYVELRCDPISGHTALYWYRQSLGQGPEFLIYFQGTGAADDSGLPNDRFFAVRPEGSVSTLKIQRTERGDSAVYLCASSPRLAGDRNEQFFGPGTRLTVL.

This chain uses TRBV27 with TRBJ2-2; D is ambiguous. Trimming pared 5 bases from V and 6 bases from J, leaving 13 bases between. Germline loops: CDR1 MNHEY, CDR2 SMNVEV (reference sequence). The CDR3 loop spans 14 amino acids. Here the CDR3 reads CASSPRPMSGELFF. The CDR3 DNA reads as TGTGCCAGCAGTCCCCGCCCGATGTCCGGGGAGCTGTTTTTT.

In its sample, this clonotype was seen a few times. V and J are TRBV5-1 and TRBJ2-7; D is ambiguous. Germline CDR1 SGHRS, CDR2 YFSETQ. Trimming stripped 0 bases from V and 0 bases from J, with 7 bases between. CDR3 size: 14 residues. The CDR3 bases are TGCGCCAGCAGCTTGGTTCAGAGCTCCTACGAGCAGTACTTC. Translation gives CASSLVQSSYEQYF.

Only a few counts were recorded for this clonotype. This sequence joins TRBV20-1 and TRBJ2-1; D ambiguous. Germline V gene sequence: CDR1 DFQATT, CDR2 SNEGSKA (reference sequence). This CDR3 is built from 14 residues. Trimming removed 0 bases at V and 8 bases at J, with 14 bases between. The CDR3 loop reads CSARDIFMGYEQFF. CDR3 bases: TGCAGTGCTAGAGATATCTTTATGGGGTATGAGCAGTTCTTC.